This TCR beta chain was identified during a study of CD8+ T cells in alopecia areata (dated by TCRdb to 2017 to 2018). Turning to the overall study: The treated patients took part in an open-label pilot trial in which moderate-to-severe alopecia areata was treated with oral tofacitinib at 5 to 10 mg twice daily. High-throughput TCRbeta sequencing was used to examine T cell clonal expansion in alopecia areata in both the C3H/HeJ mouse model and human patients. TCRbeta CDR3 regions were amplified by immunoSEQ multiplex PCR with 35 Vbeta forward and 13 Jbeta reverse primers. Biopsies were taken from tofacitinib-treated patients at baseline and at 4 and 24 weeks of treatment, and a later scalp biopsy was taken in several of the tofacitinib-treated patients. Scalp clonality was compared across normal scalp (n=4), patchy alopecia areata scalp (n=8), and alopecia totalis/universalis scalp (n=8). The RNA source kit depended on sample type: the PAXgene miRNA kit for fixed scalp, the miRNeasy kit for PBMCs, and the RNeasy kit for mouse skin. Disease severity in treated patients was measured with the SALT score, which quantifies the percentage of affected scalp surface area. Patients received tofacitinib for 6 to 18 months and were then followed off drug for 6 months to check for delayed response and recurrence. On the human side, TCRbeta sequencing was run on scalp tissue and on sorted CD4+ and CD8+ peripheral blood T cells from healthy controls and from alopecia areata patients with either patchy or totalis/universalis disease. Overall study outcomes, separate from this receptor: During tofacitinib treatment, many expanded lesional clones remained in scalp and blood, and this persistence may partly explain relapse after treatment is stopped. Compared with normal scalp, lesional scalp had higher clonality and more expanded CD8+ clones, particularly in alopecia totalis/universalis, a pattern that suggests antigenic drive. TCR sequences shared between patients were less clear than in mice, possibly partly because of HLA diversity in the patient population. Because the treated cohort was small and had only one nonresponder, larger studies are needed to examine links between baseline CD8+ expansion and response. Tofacitinib significantly lowered scalp clonality and the number of expanded CD8+ clones among the top 100 scalp clones. Resident alphabeta T cells in normal human skin are also sequenced, complicating scalp TCR repertoire analysis, unlike mouse skin dominated by gammadelta T cells.

In light of the paper, this sample's treatment or condition label describes: oral pan-JAK inhibitor, 5-10 mg twice daily. From alopecia areata patients, peripheral blood was collected along with lesional scalp punch biopsies. After PBMCs were isolated by density centrifugation and stained for CD3, CD4 and CD8, a FACSAria was used to sort CD4+ and CD8+ T cells. From V the trimming removes 6 bases and from J it removes 0 bases, while the gene matches leave 6 bases of the junction unaccounted for. The CDR3 runs 17 amino acids, cysteine and phenylalanine included. The entry retains the CDR3 DNA only, 51 bases that are in frame from base 1. CDR1 and CDR2 are read off the germline V gene as SGHDN and FVKESK. Receptors were amplified or captured by the immunoSEQ multiplex PCR assay. To provide template for TCR sequencing, every sample had RNA extracted and reverse transcribed into cDNA. SuperScript III was used for first-strand cDNA synthesis, primed with a 2:1 mix of oligo-dT and random hexamers. A synthetic immune receptor repertoire was used to measure amplification bias, and any remaining bias was corrected computationally. The paper's data handling went like this. Raw reads were preprocessed to remove errors, and CDR3 was defined according to IMGT conventions as the region from the conserved cysteine to phenylalanine. Clonality was calculated as 1 minus Shannon entropy normalized by log2 of the number of productive unique TCRs. Whether each scalp clone was CD4 or CD8 was inferred by checking scalp TCRbeta sequences against the CD4 and CD8 repertoires from sorted blood. TCRdb limited this immuneACCESS table to in-frame rearrangements with V and J called. A share of clones is missing; checked studies link under half to unresolved V genes, and the rest is unexplained. V and J calls and clone size follow that table, whereas D and trimming were derived from the DNA. Across this sample there are about 210,000 clones, with around 43% seen only once. About 2.6% of the sample belongs to the ten largest clones.

With regard to this clone: It lacks a known antigen. Per-base quality was not reported, and no clone a single base away is much larger than it.

The chain is encoded by TRBV14 joined to TRBJ2-1; 12 bases in between match TRBD2. The sequences come from CD4+ T cells sorted from blood, collected at approximately week 37, from a patient treated with tofacitinib. The source is a human donor with alopecia areata. CDR3 region: CASRRTSGISSYNEQFF. The DNA sequence is TGTGCCAGCAGGAGGACTAGCGGGATTAGCTCCTACAATGAGCAGTTCTTC.